The present entry profiles one TCR beta chain with its context. Repertoires were generated with immunoSEQ multiplex PCR, while TCRdb's copy carries only in-frame clones and drops some. The data hold approximately 150,000 clones, with around 92% observed a single time. The entry originates in a study of T cell responses to AZD1222 COVID-19 vaccine. After removal of 2 bases from V and 11 bases from J, the junction contained 8 bases not matched to a gene. Germline-derived CDR1 and CDR2 are MNHEY and SVGAGI. This CDR3 is 13 amino acids long. The origin of this receptor is an adult who received the AZD1222 COVID-19 vaccine. Sequenced here: peripheral blood, sampled 28 days after the second AZD1222 dose. This chain connects TRBV6-5 to TRBJ1-2; 7 nucleotides match TRBD1. CDR3 nucleotides: TGTGCCAGCAGTTACCCGGGACAGAACTATTACACCTTC. This translates into CASSYPGQNYYTF.